The rows below give T cell receptor beta chains drawn from one sample of a study of early T cells in non-severe SARS-CoV-2 infection. TCRdb passed the 5' RACE reads through MiXCR, listing each CDR3 protein once. The table has under 85,000 distinct CDR3 sequences, 10% to 15% seen once. Source: whole blood, taken at baseline. The receptors come from an adult who was a healthcare worker with PCR-confirmed SARS-CoV-2 infection or an uninfected control (not recorded which). The donor label of this sample is uncertain. Each CDR3 is given with its conserved first and last residue. A D gene is named only where the DNA matches it firmly. Not every row has a clone size; where given, it reads once, few, many or a size class.

CDR3aa: CASSQDLGRAKLFF
CDR3nt: TGTGCCAGCAGCCAAGATCTCGGCAGGGCGAAGCTGTTTTTT
j_gene: TRBJ2-2
len: 14
abundance: few
d_gene: -
v_gene: TRBV14

CDR3aa: CASSPLAGRTDTQYF
CDR3nt: TGTGCCAGCAGCCCTTTAGCGGGACGCACAGATACGCAGTATTTT
j_gene: TRBJ2-3
len: 15
abundance: few
d_gene: TRBD2
v_gene: TRBV12-3/TRBV12-4

CDR3aa: CASSPNGLTKYNNEQFF
CDR3nt: TGTGCCAGCAGCCCAAATGGTCTCACCAAATACAACAATGAGCAGTTCTTC
j_gene: TRBJ2-1
len: 17
abundance: few
d_gene: -
v_gene: TRBV5-6

CDR3aa: CSAMGLAGEYEQYF
CDR3nt: TGCAGTGCTATGGGACTAGCGGGAGAGTACGAGCAGTACTTC
j_gene: TRBJ2-7
len: 14
abundance: many
d_gene: TRBD2
v_gene: TRBV20-1

CDR3aa: CASSYSQGGETQYF
CDR3nt: TGTGCCAGCAGCTACTCACAGGGGGGAGAGACCCAGTACTTC
j_gene: TRBJ2-5
len: 14
abundance: -
d_gene: TRBD1
v_gene: TRBV11-1

CDR3aa: CAIRGPGQGTGEQYF
CDR3nt: TGTGCCATAAGAGGACCGGGACAGGGAACGGGGGAGCAGTACTTC
j_gene: TRBJ2-7
len: 15
abundance: -
d_gene: TRBD1
v_gene: TRBV28

CDR3aa: CASSPGTGVETQYF
CDR3nt: TGCGCCAGCTCCCCCGGGACAGGGGTTGAGACCCAGTACTTC
j_gene: TRBJ2-5
len: 14
abundance: -
d_gene: TRBD1
v_gene: TRBV10-1

CDR3aa: CASENRVNEQFF
CDR3nt: TGTGCCAGCGAGAACAGGGTCAATGAGCAGTTCTTC
j_gene: TRBJ2-1
len: 12
abundance: many
d_gene: -
v_gene: TRBV6-2/TRBV6-3

CDR3aa: CASRQAAGGSYEQYF
CDR3nt: TGTGCCAGCAGACAGGCGGCAGGTGGATCCTACGAGCAGTACTTC
j_gene: TRBJ2-7
len: 15
abundance: -
d_gene: -
v_gene: TRBV5-5

CDR3aa: CASTFGLLNEQFF
CDR3nt: TGTGCCAGCACCTTCGGACTGTTAAATGAGCAGTTCTTC
j_gene: TRBJ2-1
len: 13
abundance: -
d_gene: -
v_gene: TRBV2

CDR3aa: CASSLTGQGGETQYF
CDR3nt: TGTGCCAGCAGCTTAACGGGACAGGGAGGGGAGACCCAGTACTTC
j_gene: TRBJ2-5
len: 15
abundance: -
d_gene: TRBD1
v_gene: TRBV7-3

CDR3aa: CATPGSRGEQFF
CDR3nt: TGTGCCACCCCGGGGAGCCGCGGTGAGCAGTTCTTC
j_gene: TRBJ2-1
len: 12
abundance: few
d_gene: -
v_gene: TRBV2

CDR3aa: CASSFSSKGYTF
CDR3nt: TGTGCCAGCAGTTTCAGCAGTAAGGGCTACACCTTC
j_gene: TRBJ1-2
len: 12
abundance: few
d_gene: -
v_gene: TRBV12-3/TRBV12-4

CDR3aa: CASSSLGGAYEQYF
CDR3nt: TGTGCCAGCAGTTCGTTAGGGGGGGCCTACGAGCAGTACTTC
j_gene: TRBJ2-7
len: 14
abundance: few
d_gene: -
v_gene: TRBV27

CDR3aa: CSASRLAGGNQETQYF
CDR3nt: TGCAGTGCTTCCCGACTAGCGGGGGGCAACCAAGAGACCCAGTACTTC
j_gene: TRBJ2-5
len: 16
abundance: many
d_gene: TRBD2
v_gene: TRBV20-1

CDR3aa: CASIQTGENEKLFF
CDR3nt: TGTGCCAGCATACAGACAGGGGAGAATGAAAAACTGTTTTTT
j_gene: TRBJ1-4
len: 14
abundance: -
d_gene: -
v_gene: TRBV21-1

CDR3aa: CASSSESQKFSVGAPQYF
CDR3nt: TGTGCCAGCAGCTCCGAATCCCAGAAGTTTAGTGTTGGAGCTCCGCAGTATTTT
j_gene: TRBJ2-3
len: 18
abundance: -
d_gene: -
v_gene: TRBV5-6

CDR3aa: CSAITERGSPLHF
CDR3nt: TGCAGTGCTATTACGGAGCGCGGTTCACCCCTCCACTTT
j_gene: TRBJ1-6
len: 13
abundance: -
d_gene: -
v_gene: TRBV20-1

CDR3aa: CASSLVEGSDTQYF
CDR3nt: TGTGCCAGCAGCTTGGTTGAGGGGTCAGATACGCAGTATTTT
j_gene: TRBJ2-3
len: 14
abundance: few
d_gene: -
v_gene: TRBV5-8

CDR3aa: CASSFEGTNTEAFF
CDR3nt: TGCGCCAGCAGCTTTGAGGGAACGAACACTGAAGCTTTCTTT
j_gene: TRBJ1-1
len: 14
abundance: few
d_gene: -
v_gene: TRBV5-1

CDR3aa: CATRDYGNEQFF
CDR3nt: TGTGCCACCCGGGACTATGGGAATGAGCAGTTCTTC
j_gene: TRBJ2-1
len: 12
abundance: -
d_gene: TRBD2
v_gene: TRBV12-3/TRBV12-4

CDR3aa: CSVRGQRNTEAFF
CDR3nt: TGCAGCGTGCGGGGACAGAGGAACACTGAAGCTTTCTTT
j_gene: TRBJ1-1
len: 13
abundance: -
d_gene: TRBD1
v_gene: TRBV29-1

CDR3aa: CAASGGAGEKLFF
CDR3nt: TGTGCCGCCTCGGGAGGGGCCGGTGAAAAACTGTTTTTT
j_gene: TRBJ1-4
len: 13
abundance: many
d_gene: -
v_gene: TRBV10-3

CDR3aa: CAIRQTGLVVEQYF
CDR3nt: TGTGCCATCAGACAGACAGGGCTAGTGGTCGAGCAGTACTTC
j_gene: TRBJ2-7
len: 14
abundance: many
d_gene: TRBD1
v_gene: TRBV10-3

CDR3aa: CASSQDRGSGPSQETQYF
CDR3nt: TGCGCCAGCAGCCAAGATCGGGGTAGCGGACCTTCCCAAGAGACCCAGTACTTC
j_gene: TRBJ2-5
len: 18
abundance: few
d_gene: -
v_gene: TRBV4-1

CDR3aa: CASSRAPGASSGANVLTF
CDR3nt: TGTGCCAGCAGCCGAGCGCCAGGGGCAAGCTCTGGGGCCAACGTCCTGACTTTC
j_gene: TRBJ2-6
len: 18
abundance: many
d_gene: -
v_gene: TRBV7-9

CDR3aa: CASSFAGKTEAFF
CDR3nt: TGTGCCAGCAGCTTCGCAGGGAAAACTGAAGCTTTCTTT
j_gene: TRBJ1-1
len: 13
abundance: many
d_gene: -
v_gene: TRBV7-2

CDR3aa: CSVEYRPDTQYF
CDR3nt: TGCAGCGTTGAATACAGGCCAGATACGCAGTATTTT
j_gene: TRBJ2-3
len: 12
abundance: few
d_gene: -
v_gene: TRBV29-1

CDR3aa: CASSWGAAYEQYF
CDR3nt: TGTGCCAGCAGCTGGGGAGCCGCCTACGAGCAGTACTTC
j_gene: TRBJ2-7
len: 13
abundance: few
d_gene: -
v_gene: TRBV12-3/TRBV12-4